The rows below give T cell receptor beta chains drawn from one sample of a study of a mutant IDH1 vaccine in newly diagnosed glioma. The repertoire was sequenced with immunoSEQ multiplex PCR; TCRdb's copy has only in-frame clones and lacks some. Seen here are roughly 51,000 clones, around 80% observed once, and the top ten hold around 8.9%. Antigens of these TCRs are unknown. Sequenced here: PBMCs, sampled from a glioma patient whose treatment included an IDH1 peptide vaccine. All receptors derive from a middle-aged woman with glioma. Some clones in this sample may be carry-over from other donors' samples. Each CDR3 is given with its conserved first and last residue. D genes are given only for firm matches. Size tells how often a clone was seen (once, few, many) or the class of an expanded clone, and some rows leave it out.

v_gene,d_gene,abundance,j_gene,CDR3aa,CDR3nt
TRBV18,-,once,TRBJ1-2,CASTTGPGYTF,TGTGCCAGCACTACAGGGCCTGGCTACACCTTC
TRBV6-5,TRBD1,-,TRBJ2-5,CASGQGRLKTQYF,TGTGCCAGCGGACAGGGGCGATTGAAGACCCAGTACTTC
TRBV11-2,TRBD1,-,TRBJ1-4,CASSLTGYVPGEKLFF,TGTGCCAGCAGCTTGACAGGGTACGTGCCTGGTGAAAAACTGTTTTTT
TRBV6-1,TRBD1,once,TRBJ2-1,CASSFRQGMNEQFF,TGTGCCAGCAGTTTCCGACAGGGTATGAATGAGCAGTTCTTC
TRBV11-2,-,-,TRBJ2-1,CASSSPGLSYNEQFF,TGTGCCAGCAGCTCCCCAGGCCTCTCCTACAATGAGCAGTTCTTC
TRBV6-6,-,-,TRBJ2-7,CASSYEGKNEQYF,TGTGCCAGCAGTTACGAGGGAAAGAACGAGCAGTACTTC
TRBV9,TRBD2,-,TRBJ2-1,CASSVEGSGAVNEQFF,TGTGCCAGCAGCGTAGAAGGGAGCGGGGCGGTGAATGAGCAGTTCTTC
TRBV29-1,TRBD1,-,TRBJ1-2,CSGWTGENYGYTF,TGCAGCGGGTGGACAGGGGAGAACTATGGCTACACCTTC
TRBV6-5,TRBD1,few,TRBJ2-3,CASSYQGANTDTQYF,TGTGCCAGCAGTTACCAGGGGGCGAACACAGATACGCAGTATTTT
TRBV10-3,-,-,TRBJ2-7,CAISRDTLSYEQYF,TGTGCCATCAGTCGGGACACCCTTTCCTACGAGCAGTACTTC
TRBV12-5,TRBD2,-,TRBJ2-5,CASGLVVGSGGQETQYF,TGTGCTAGTGGTTTGGTAGTAGGTAGCGGGGGGCAAGAGACCCAGTACTTC
TRBV2,-,-,TRBJ1-2,CASRNNANYGYTF,TGTGCCAGCAGAAACAACGCTAACTATGGCTACACCTTC
TRBV29-1,TRBD2,-,TRBJ2-1,CSVPRGGDNEQFF,TGCAGCGTTCCCCGGGGGGGGGACAATGAGCAGTTCTTC
TRBV19,-,-,TRBJ1-1,CASSIGNGDTEAFF,TGTGCCAGTAGTATCGGGAATGGGGACACTGAAGCTTTCTTT
TRBV19,-,-,TRBJ1-5,CASSIRDINQPQHF,TGTGCCAGTAGTATAAGGGACATTAATCAGCCCCAGCATTTT
TRBV9,-,once,TRBJ2-3,CASSVGGRDTQYF,TGTGCCAGCAGCGTAGGTGGAAGAGATACGCAGTATTTT
TRBV7-2,-,-,TRBJ1-1,CASSWQGVDTEAFF,TGTGCCAGCAGCTGGCAGGGCGTCGACACTGAAGCTTTCTTT
TRBV4-1,-,-,TRBJ1-4,CASSHNEKLFF,TGCGCCAGCAGCCATAATGAAAAACTGTTTTTT